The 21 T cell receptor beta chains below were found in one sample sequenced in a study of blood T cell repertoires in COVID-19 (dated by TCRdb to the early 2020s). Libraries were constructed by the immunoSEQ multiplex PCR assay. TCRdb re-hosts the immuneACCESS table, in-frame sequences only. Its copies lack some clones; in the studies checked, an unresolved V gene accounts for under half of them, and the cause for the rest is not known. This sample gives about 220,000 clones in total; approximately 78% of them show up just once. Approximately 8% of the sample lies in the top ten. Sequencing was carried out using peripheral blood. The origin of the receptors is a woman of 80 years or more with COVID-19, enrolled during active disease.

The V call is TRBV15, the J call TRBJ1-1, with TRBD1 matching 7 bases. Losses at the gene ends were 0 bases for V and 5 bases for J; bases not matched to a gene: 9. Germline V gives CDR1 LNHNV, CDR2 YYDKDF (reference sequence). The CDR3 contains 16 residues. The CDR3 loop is CATSRDHRGRWTEAFF. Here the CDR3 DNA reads TGTGCCACCAGCAGAGACCACAGGGGTAGGTGGACTGAAGCTTTCTTT.

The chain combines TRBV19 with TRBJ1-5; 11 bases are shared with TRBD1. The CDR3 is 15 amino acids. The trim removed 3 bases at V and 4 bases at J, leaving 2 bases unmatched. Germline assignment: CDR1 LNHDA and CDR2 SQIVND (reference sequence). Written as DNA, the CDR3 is TGTGCCAGTAGTATGGGACAGGGGGGAAATCAGCCCCAGCATTTT. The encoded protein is CASSMGQGGNQPQHF.

DNA of the CDR3: TGTGCCACCAGTGACCTCGGAAGAAGCTCTTCCCGCGGTACGCAGTATTTT. Encoded protein: CATSDLGRSSSRGTQYF. The chain combines TRBV24-1 with TRBJ2-3, with D uncertain. In germline, CDR1 is KGHDR, CDR2 SFDVKD. This CDR3 has 17 amino acids. Trimming stripped 4 bases from V and 8 bases from J, with 24 bases between.

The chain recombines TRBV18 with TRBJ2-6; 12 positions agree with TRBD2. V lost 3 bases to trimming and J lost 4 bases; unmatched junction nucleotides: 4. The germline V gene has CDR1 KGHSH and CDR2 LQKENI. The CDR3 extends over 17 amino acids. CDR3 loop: CASSPTSGSGGANVLTF. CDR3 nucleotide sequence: TGTGCCAGCTCACCGACTAGCGGGAGTGGAGGGGCCAACGTCCTGACTTTC.

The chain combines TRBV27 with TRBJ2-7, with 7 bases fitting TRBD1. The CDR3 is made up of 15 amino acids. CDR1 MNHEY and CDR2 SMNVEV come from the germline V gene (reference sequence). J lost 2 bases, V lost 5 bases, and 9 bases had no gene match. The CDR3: CASSAPQGVTYEQYF. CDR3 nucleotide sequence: TGTGCCAGCAGTGCCCCCCAGGGGGTCACCTACGAGCAGTACTTC.

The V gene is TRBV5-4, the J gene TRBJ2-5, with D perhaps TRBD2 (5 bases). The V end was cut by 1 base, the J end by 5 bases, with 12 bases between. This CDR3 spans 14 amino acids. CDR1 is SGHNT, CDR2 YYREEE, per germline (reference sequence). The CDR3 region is CASSLLHERETQYF. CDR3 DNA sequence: TGTGCCAGCAGCTTGCTTCACGAGCGGGAGACCCAGTACTTC.

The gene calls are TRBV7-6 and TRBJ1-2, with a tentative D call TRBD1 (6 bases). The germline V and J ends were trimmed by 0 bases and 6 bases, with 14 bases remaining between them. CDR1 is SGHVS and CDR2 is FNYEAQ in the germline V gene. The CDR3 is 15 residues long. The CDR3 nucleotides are TGTGCCAGCAGCTTAGCGAGGGTTTCAGGGGATGGCTACACCTTC. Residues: CASSLARVSGDGYTF.

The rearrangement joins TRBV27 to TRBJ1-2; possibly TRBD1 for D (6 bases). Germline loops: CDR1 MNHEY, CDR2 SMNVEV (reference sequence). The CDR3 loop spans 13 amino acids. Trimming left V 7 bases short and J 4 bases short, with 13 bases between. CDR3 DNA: TGTGCCAGCAAGGCACAGGGTAGCTATGGCTACACCTTC. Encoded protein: CASKAQGSYGYTF.

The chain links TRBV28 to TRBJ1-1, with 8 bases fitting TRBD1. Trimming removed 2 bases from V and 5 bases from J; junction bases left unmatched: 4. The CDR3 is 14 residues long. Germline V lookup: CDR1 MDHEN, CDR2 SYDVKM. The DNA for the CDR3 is TGTGCCAGCAGTTTAGCAGGGGGCTGGACTGAAGCTTTCTTT. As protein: CASSLAGGWTEAFF.

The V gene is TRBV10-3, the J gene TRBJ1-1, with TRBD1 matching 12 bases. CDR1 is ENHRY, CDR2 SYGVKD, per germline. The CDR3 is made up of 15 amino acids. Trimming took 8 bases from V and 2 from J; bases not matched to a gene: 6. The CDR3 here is CAIRDRGRPNTEAFF. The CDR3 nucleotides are TGTGCCATCCGGGACAGGGGGCGCCCAAACACTGAAGCTTTCTTT.

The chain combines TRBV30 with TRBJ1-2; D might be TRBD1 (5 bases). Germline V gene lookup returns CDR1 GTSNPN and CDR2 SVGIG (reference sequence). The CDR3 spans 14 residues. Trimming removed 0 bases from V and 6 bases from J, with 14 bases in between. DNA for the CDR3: TGTGCCTGGAGTGTACGGAGGGGCGCGGATGGCTACACCTTC. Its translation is CAWSVRRGADGYTF. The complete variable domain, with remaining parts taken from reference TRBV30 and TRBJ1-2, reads SQTIHQWPATLVQPVGSPLSLECTVEGTSNPNLYWYRQAAGRGLQLLFYSVGIGQISSEVPQNLSASRPQDRQFILSSKKLLLSDSGFYLCAWSVRRGADGYTFGSGTRLTVV.

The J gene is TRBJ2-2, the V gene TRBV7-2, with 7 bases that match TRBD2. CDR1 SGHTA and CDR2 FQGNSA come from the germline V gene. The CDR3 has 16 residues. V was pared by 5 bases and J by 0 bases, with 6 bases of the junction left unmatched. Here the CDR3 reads CASSLRTSPNTGELFF. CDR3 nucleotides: TGTGCCAGCAGCCTTAGGACTAGTCCGAACACCGGGGAGCTGTTTTTT.

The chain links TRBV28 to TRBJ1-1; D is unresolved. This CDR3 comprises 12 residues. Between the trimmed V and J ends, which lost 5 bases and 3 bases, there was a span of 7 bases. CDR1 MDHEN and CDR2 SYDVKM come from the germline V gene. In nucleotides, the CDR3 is TGTGCCAGCAGTCTTACTGACACTGAAGCTTTCTTT. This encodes CASSLTDTEAFF.

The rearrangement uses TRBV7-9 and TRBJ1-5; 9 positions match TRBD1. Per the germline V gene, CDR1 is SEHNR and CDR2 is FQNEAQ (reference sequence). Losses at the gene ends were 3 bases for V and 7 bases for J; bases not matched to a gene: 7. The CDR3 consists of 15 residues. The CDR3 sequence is CASSLGQGTGQPQHF. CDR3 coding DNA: TGTGCCAGCAGCTTGGGACAGGGCACAGGCCAGCCCCAGCATTTT.

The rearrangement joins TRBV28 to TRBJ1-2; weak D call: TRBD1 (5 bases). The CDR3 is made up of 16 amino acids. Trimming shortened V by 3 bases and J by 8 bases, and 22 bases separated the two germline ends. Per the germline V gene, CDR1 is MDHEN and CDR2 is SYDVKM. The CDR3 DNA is TGTGCCAGCAGTTTGGGGGGTGGGCAGGTCTCTAGGGGCTACACCTTC. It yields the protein CASSLGGGQVSRGYTF.

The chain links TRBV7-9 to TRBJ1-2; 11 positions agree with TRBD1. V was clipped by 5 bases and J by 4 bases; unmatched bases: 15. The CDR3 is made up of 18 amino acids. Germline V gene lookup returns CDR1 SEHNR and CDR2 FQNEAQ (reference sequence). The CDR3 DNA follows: TGTGCCAGCAGCCAATACCGGGACAGGGGGACGGTCGGCTATGGCTACACCTTC. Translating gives CASSQYRDRGTVGYGYTF.

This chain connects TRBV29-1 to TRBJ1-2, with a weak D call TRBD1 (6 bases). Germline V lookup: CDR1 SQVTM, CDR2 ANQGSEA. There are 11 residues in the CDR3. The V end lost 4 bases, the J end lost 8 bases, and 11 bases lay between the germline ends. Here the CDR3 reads CSVVGGLGYTF. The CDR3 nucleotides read TGCAGCGTTGTAGGGGGTCTCGGCTACACCTTC.

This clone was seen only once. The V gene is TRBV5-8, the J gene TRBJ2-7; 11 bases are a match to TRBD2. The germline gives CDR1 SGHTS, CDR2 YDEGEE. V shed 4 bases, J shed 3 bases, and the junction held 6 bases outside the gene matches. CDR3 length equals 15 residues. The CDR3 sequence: CASSPRGLADYEQYF. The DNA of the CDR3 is TGTGCCAGCAGCCCCCGGGGACTAGCGGACTACGAGCAGTACTTC.

CDR3 coding DNA: TGTGCCACCAGTGCCGGACAGGGGGCCAACAATGAGCAGTTCTTC. Translating it yields CATSAGQGANNEQFF. The rearrangement joins TRBV24-1 to TRBJ2-1; 11 bases are shared with TRBD1. V shed 5 bases and J 5 bases; nucleotides not matched to a gene: 4. Germline V gives CDR1 KGHDR, CDR2 SFDVKD. This CDR3 has 15 amino acids.

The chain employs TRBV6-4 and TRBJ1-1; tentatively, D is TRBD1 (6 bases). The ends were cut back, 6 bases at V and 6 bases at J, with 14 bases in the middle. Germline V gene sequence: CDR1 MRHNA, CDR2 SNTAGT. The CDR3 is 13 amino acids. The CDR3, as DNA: TGTGCCAGCAGCGCCGACAGGAATGCTGAAGCTTTCTTT. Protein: CASSADRNAEAFF.

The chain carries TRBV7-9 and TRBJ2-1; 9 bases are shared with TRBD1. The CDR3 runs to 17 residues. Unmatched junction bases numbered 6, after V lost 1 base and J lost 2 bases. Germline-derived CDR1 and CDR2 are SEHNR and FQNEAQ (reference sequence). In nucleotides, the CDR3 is TGTGCCAGCAGCTTAGTAATCGGGACAGGGACCTACAATGAGCAGTTCTTC. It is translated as CASSLVIGTGTYNEQFF.